The rows below give T cell receptor beta chains drawn from one sample of a study of T cells in Graves' hyperthyroidism and ophthalmopathy. TCRdb reprocessed the multiplex PCR reads with MiXCR, giving one entry per CDR3 protein. The sample includes fewer than 400,000 distinct CDR3 sequences, around 17% of them seen just once. The source material was blood. Receptor source: a man younger than 45 with Graves' hyperthyroidism. Both conserved end residues are part of each CDR3. A D gene is named only where the DNA matches it firmly. Only some rows state a clone size, as once, few, many or a class for expanded clones.

J: TRBJ2-5; size: once; V: TRBV20-1; D: TRBD2; CDR3: CSATRGGLVKTQYF; DNA: TGCAGTGCTACGAGAGGGGGACTAGTTAAGACCCAGTACTTC
J: TRBJ2-1; size: few; V: TRBV5-1; D: NA; CDR3: CASSLDRGPFNGQFF; DNA: TGCGCCAGCAGCTTGGATCGGGGACCGTTCAATGGGCAGTTCTTC
J: TRBJ2-3; size: many; V: TRBV11-3; D: NA; CDR3: CASSLMSPTRVDTQYF; DNA: TGTGCCAGCAGCTTAATGTCCCCCACCCGGGTGGATACGCAGTATTTT
J: TRBJ2-5; size: many; V: TRBV7-3; D: NA; CDR3: CASSFLASQETQYF; DNA: TGTGCCAGCAGCTTTTTAGCTTCACAAGAGACCCAGTACTTC
J: TRBJ2-7; size: many; V: TRBV29-1; D: TRBD1; CDR3: CSVPLGTGVHEQYF; DNA: TGCAGCGTTCCTCTTGGGACAGGGGTCCACGAGCAGTACTTC
J: TRBJ2-3; size: NA; V: TRBV10-3; D: NA; CDR3: CAISESTVTDTQYF; DNA: TGTGCCATCAGTGAGTCGACAGTGACGGATACGCAGTATTTT
J: TRBJ2-6; size: many; V: TRBV11-2; D: TRBD1; CDR3: CASSRPGTDLSGANVLTF; DNA: TGTGCCAGCAGCCGTCCCGGGACAGATCTCTCTGGGGCCAACGTCCTGACTTTC
J: TRBJ2-7; size: NA; V: TRBV29-1; D: TRBD2; CDR3: CSVDEDTYPGLAGLVQYF; DNA: TGCAGCGTTGACGAAGACACGTATCCGGGACTAGCGGGACTGGTGCAGTACTTC
J: TRBJ1-5; size: many; V: TRBV27; D: NA; CDR3: CASSSLDQPQHF; DNA: TGTGCCAGCAGTTCCTTAGATCAGCCCCAGCATTTT
J: TRBJ2-2; size: many; V: TRBV12-3/TRBV12-4; D: TRBD2; CDR3: CASGASGSTNTGELFF; DNA: TGTGCCAGCGGGGCTAGCGGGAGCACGAACACCGGGGAGCTGTTTTTT
J: TRBJ2-1; size: many; V: TRBV24-1; D: NA; CDR3: CATSRSSYNEQFF; DNA: TGTGCCACCAGTAGGTCCTCCTACAATGAGCAGTTCTTC